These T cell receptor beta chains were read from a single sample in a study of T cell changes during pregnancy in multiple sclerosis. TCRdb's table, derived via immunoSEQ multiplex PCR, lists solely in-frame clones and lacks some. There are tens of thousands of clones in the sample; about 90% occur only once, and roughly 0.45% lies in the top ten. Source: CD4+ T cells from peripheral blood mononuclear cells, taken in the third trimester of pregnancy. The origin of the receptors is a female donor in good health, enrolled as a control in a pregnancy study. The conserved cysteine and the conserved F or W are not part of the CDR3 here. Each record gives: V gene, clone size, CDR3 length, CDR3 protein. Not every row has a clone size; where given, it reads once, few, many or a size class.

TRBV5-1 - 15 ASSRKDQRDRGYGYT
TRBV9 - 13 ASSSIQGGGETQY
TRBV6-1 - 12 ASRPGHSTDTQY
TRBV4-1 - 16 ASSQPSGFGGLNTEAF
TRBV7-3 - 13 ASSPRRGGDGELF
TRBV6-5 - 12 ASSWKGGNQPQH
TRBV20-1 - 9 SAGSLPGQF
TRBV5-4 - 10 ASSTEGAKTF
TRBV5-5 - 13 ASSWTGTDKNGYT
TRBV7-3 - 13 ASSLTGDLSYGYT
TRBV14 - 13 ASSQGGTSLREQF
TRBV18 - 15 ASSPQGAMAMNTEAF
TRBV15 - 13 ATSRNSVGGDTQY
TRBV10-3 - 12 AISEYAGGYEQY
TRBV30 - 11 ASSTGRRNEQF
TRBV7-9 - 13 AIRRTSGRADTQY
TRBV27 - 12 ASSLRVSYNEQF
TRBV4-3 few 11 ASSPRLADTQY
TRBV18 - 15 ASSPKFPGTGVFEQY
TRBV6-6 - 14 ASRPNGAGGRYEQY
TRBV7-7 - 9 ASPQGVEAF
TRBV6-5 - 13 ASSILAGGPHEQY
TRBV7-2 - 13 ASSFPGQGFYEQY
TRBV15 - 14 ATSTYRAVYTGELF
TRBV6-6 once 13 ASRPRDREGYGYT
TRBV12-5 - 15 ASGLATNPGGYNEQF
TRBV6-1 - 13 ASSVDPRQAYEQY
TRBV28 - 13 ASSLGGGPWETQY
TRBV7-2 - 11 ASSLAQQQPQH
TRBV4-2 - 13 ASSQETAPAGTQY
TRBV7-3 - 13 ASSFGQGSSYEQY
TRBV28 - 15 ASSLIQGRRRTDTQY
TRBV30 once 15 AWSVGSPGLAQETQY
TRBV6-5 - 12 ASSTGGYNGPQH
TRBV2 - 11 ASSEALQGGYT